This TCR beta chain was found in a study of CD4+ T cells in melanoma. General study findings and limits: A reported correlation linked neoantigen-specific CD4+ T cells to CD8+, macrophage and B cell function.

CDR1 and CDR2 (germline): SGHAT, FQNNGV. J was trimmed by 4 bases and V by 1 base; bases with no gene match: 4. The CDR3 loop spans 17 amino acids. Assay: immunoSEQ multiplex PCR; the TCRdb copy retains only in-frame clones and omits some. This table has more than 15,000 clones, 70% to 80% appearing once. Notes on this clone: As yet, its antigen is unknown.

The material sequenced was cells from a culture (not recorded whether cultured in vitro). This chain joins TRBV11-2 and TRBJ2-2; 12 bases are a match to TRBD2. The TCR sequence derives from a human donor with melanoma. CDR3 loop: CASSLVRLAGATGELFF. Written as DNA, the CDR3 is TGTGCCAGCAGCTTAGTTCGACTAGCGGGGGCCACCGGGGAGCTGTTTTTT. Using reference TRBV11-2 and TRBJ2-2 for the parts outside the CDR3, the full variable domain is EAGVAQSPRYKIIEKRQSVAFWCNPISGHATLYWYQQILGQGPKLLIQFQNNGVVDDSQLPKDRFSAERLKGVDSTLKIQPAKLEDSAVYLCASSLVRLAGATGELFFGEGSRLTVL.